This T cell receptor (beta chain) was documented in a study of metastatic and nonmetastatic thyroid tumors. Whole-study context: Across blood and tumor or nodule tissue, repertoires from malignant and benign thyroid patients were compared with one another.

V was pared by 3 bases and J by 5 bases, with 7 bases of the junction left unmatched. The germline CDR1 and CDR2 sequences are SGHAT and FQNNGV. This CDR3 contains 15 residues. Ahead of thyroid surgery, no patient had received treatment of any kind. This clone was seen at least ten times. Under the authors' procedure: CDR3 was compared across clinicopathological groups, and the resulting differences were used to build a distant-metastasis classifier for papillary thyroid cancer. TCRdb reassembled clones from the PCR reads with MiXCR. What appears here as the V and J calls and clone size reflects TCRdb's work, not the paper's. Here the sample spans about 82,000 clones, around 13% being singletons.

The chain links TRBV11-2 to TRBJ2-1, with TRBD1 identical over 7 bases. The sequence came from a female donor with papillary thyroid cancer or a benign thyroid nodule (not recorded which). Some clones in this sample may be carry-over from other donors' samples. Sequenced input: tumor tissue. The CDR3: CASSFSLTGNNEQFF. DNA for the CDR3: TGTGCCAGCAGCTTCAGCTTGACAGGGAACAATGAGCAGTTCTTC.